Listed below are T cell receptor beta chains from one sample, sequenced in a study of blood T cell repertoires in COVID-19. Method: immunoSEQ multiplex PCR; TCRdb's copy keeps in-frame clones and lacks some. The table includes roughly 75,000 clones, around 89% detected once. Material: peripheral blood. All receptors derive from a man in his 60s with acute or convalescent COVID-19. CDR3s include the opening cysteine and the closing phenylalanine or tryptophan. D genes are given only for firm matches. Only some rows state a clone size, as once, few, many or a class for expanded clones.

j_gene: TRBJ1-2
len: 11
abundance: .
d_gene: .
v_gene: TRBV5-1
CDR3nt: TGCGCCAGCAGCGAGGGCTGGGGCTACACCTTC
CDR3aa: CASSEGWGYTF

j_gene: TRBJ1-3
len: 14
abundance: .
d_gene: TRBD1
v_gene: TRBV6-5
CDR3nt: TGTGCCAGCAGAAAGGGGACAGGTGAAAACACCATATATTTT
CDR3aa: CASRKGTGENTIYF

j_gene: TRBJ2-2
len: 16
abundance: .
d_gene: TRBD2
v_gene: TRBV9
CDR3nt: TGTGCCAGCAGCGTAGGTAGCGGGCTTGACACCGGGGAGCTGTTTTTT
CDR3aa: CASSVGSGLDTGELFF

j_gene: TRBJ2-1
len: 17
abundance: once
d_gene: TRBD2
v_gene: TRBV27
CDR3nt: TGTGCCAGCCAAAGACTAGCGGGAGGCCTAGCTTACAATGAGCAGTTCTTC
CDR3aa: CASQRLAGGLAYNEQFF

j_gene: TRBJ2-3
len: 12
abundance: once
d_gene: .
v_gene: TRBV20-1
CDR3nt: TGCAGTGCTAGTTCTAGCACAGATACGCAGTATTTT
CDR3aa: CSASSSTDTQYF

j_gene: TRBJ2-7
len: 17
abundance: .
d_gene: TRBD2
v_gene: TRBV5-1
CDR3nt: TGCGCCAGCAGCTTGTGGATTACTAGCGGGAGAACCTACGAGCAGTACTTC
CDR3aa: CASSLWITSGRTYEQYF

j_gene: TRBJ1-1
len: 15
abundance: .
d_gene: .
v_gene: TRBV7-2
CDR3nt: TGTGCCAGCAGCGGGGGGGGTACAGGCGCCCCTGAAGCTTTCTTT
CDR3aa: CASSGGGTGAPEAFF

j_gene: TRBJ2-6
len: 15
abundance: .
d_gene: .
v_gene: TRBV18
CDR3nt: TGTGCCAGCTCAGAAACGGTTGGTGGGGCCAACGTCCTGACTTTC
CDR3aa: CASSETVGGANVLTF

j_gene: TRBJ2-2
len: 15
abundance: .
d_gene: TRBD2
v_gene: TRBV24-1
CDR3nt: TGTGCCACCAGTGGGGGGGGAATGAACACCGGGGAGCTGTTTTTT
CDR3aa: CATSGGGMNTGELFF

j_gene: TRBJ1-5
len: 13
abundance: .
d_gene: TRBD1
v_gene: TRBV30
CDR3nt: TGTGCCTGGAGCCAGGGGGGCGATCAGCCCCAGCATTTT
CDR3aa: CAWSQGGDQPQHF

j_gene: TRBJ1-1
len: 16
abundance: .
d_gene: TRBD1
v_gene: TRBV24-1
CDR3nt: TGTGCCACCAGTGATACCGCGACAGGGGGATTCACTGAAGCTTTCTTT
CDR3aa: CATSDTATGGFTEAFF

j_gene: TRBJ1-6
len: 15
abundance: .
d_gene: TRBD1
v_gene: TRBV3-1/TRBV3-2
CDR3nt: TGTGCCAGCAACAGGGGGCGCGCCTATAATTCACCCCTCCACTTT
CDR3aa: CASNRGRAYNSPLHF

j_gene: TRBJ1-6
len: 13
abundance: .
d_gene: .
v_gene: TRBV6-5
CDR3nt: TGTGCCAGCAGTTACTCCAGGGCACCTGCCCTCCACTTT
CDR3aa: CASSYSRAPALHF

j_gene: TRBJ1-3
len: 16
abundance: .
d_gene: .
v_gene: TRBV12-5
CDR3nt: TGTGCTAGTGGTTTGGTAACTCGAGGAGATGGAAACACCATATATTTT
CDR3aa: CASGLVTRGDGNTIYF

j_gene: TRBJ2-7
len: 15
abundance: .
d_gene: .
v_gene: TRBV7-3
CDR3nt: TGTGCCAGCAGCAGGGGCGGGGGCGTCTCCTACGAGCAGTACTTC
CDR3aa: CASSRGGGVSYEQYF

j_gene: TRBJ2-5
len: 15
abundance: .
d_gene: TRBD1
v_gene: TRBV19
CDR3nt: TGTGCCAGTAGTAGAGGGGGACAGAAATCGGAGACCCAGTACTTC
CDR3aa: CASSRGGQKSETQYF

j_gene: TRBJ2-3
len: 16
abundance: .
d_gene: TRBD1
v_gene: TRBV5-1
CDR3nt: TGCGCCAGCTCCCCTCGAGGGGGCTCTAGCACAGATACGCAGTATTTT
CDR3aa: CASSPRGGSSTDTQYF

j_gene: TRBJ1-4
len: 14
abundance: once
d_gene: .
v_gene: TRBV7-9
CDR3nt: TGTGCCAGCAGCCTTTCGGGGTTCGGTGAAAAACTGTTTTTT
CDR3aa: CASSLSGFGEKLFF

j_gene: TRBJ2-1
len: 15
abundance: once
d_gene: TRBD2
v_gene: TRBV9
CDR3nt: TGTGCCAGCAGCGTAGACGGGAGGGGATACAATGAGCAGTTCTTC
CDR3aa: CASSVDGRGYNEQFF

j_gene: TRBJ1-1
len: 15
abundance: .
d_gene: TRBD1
v_gene: TRBV5-1
CDR3nt: TGCGCCAGCAGCTTGGATCGGACAGGGGAAACTGAAGCTTTCTTT
CDR3aa: CASSLDRTGETEAFF

j_gene: TRBJ2-3
len: 16
abundance: .
d_gene: TRBD1
v_gene: TRBV14
CDR3nt: TGTGCCAGCAGCCAAACCGGGACAGGGATCACAGATACGCAGTATTTT
CDR3aa: CASSQTGTGITDTQYF

j_gene: TRBJ1-1
len: 14
abundance: .
d_gene: TRBD1
v_gene: TRBV7-9
CDR3nt: TGTGCCAGCAGCCTAAGCAATAACAGGGGGGAAGCTTTCTTT
CDR3aa: CASSLSNNRGEAFF

j_gene: TRBJ2-5
len: 16
abundance: .
d_gene: TRBD2
v_gene: TRBV7-6
CDR3nt: TGTGCCAGCAGCTTACTGACTAGCGGGGGTTGGGAGACCCAGTACTTC
CDR3aa: CASSLLTSGGWETQYF

j_gene: TRBJ1-1
len: 14
abundance: .
d_gene: .
v_gene: TRBV6-5
CDR3nt: TGTGCCAGCAGCGCGGCGGGGTACGGCACTGAAGCTTTCTTT
CDR3aa: CASSAAGYGTEAFF

j_gene: TRBJ2-5
len: 16
abundance: once
d_gene: TRBD2
v_gene: TRBV18
CDR3nt: TGTGCCAGCTCCCCCCTTGCGGGGGGGGGTTCTGAGACCCAGTACTTC
CDR3aa: CASSPLAGGGSETQYF

j_gene: TRBJ1-3
len: 15
abundance: .
d_gene: .
v_gene: TRBV7-8
CDR3nt: TGTGCCAGCAGCTTAGTCCCACTAGGCGGAAACACCATATATTTT
CDR3aa: CASSLVPLGGNTIYF

j_gene: TRBJ1-1
len: 16
abundance: .
d_gene: .
v_gene: TRBV5-1
CDR3nt: TGCGCCAGCAGCTCCCAACCCTCTCTTAGCAACACTGAAGCTTTCTTT
CDR3aa: CASSSQPSLSNTEAFF

j_gene: TRBJ1-2
len: 13
abundance: .
d_gene: .
v_gene: TRBV6-5
CDR3nt: TGTGCCAGCACAGGCAGCCCCAACTATGGCTACACCTTC
CDR3aa: CASTGSPNYGYTF

j_gene: TRBJ1-6
len: 15
abundance: .
d_gene: .
v_gene: TRBV2
CDR3nt: TGTGCCAGCAGTGTAACAGACTCCTATAATTCACCCCTCCACTTT
CDR3aa: CASSVTDSYNSPLHF

j_gene: TRBJ1-1
len: 13
abundance: .
d_gene: .
v_gene: TRBV28
CDR3nt: TGTGCCAGCAGTTTCTTGGGGGGGACTGAAGCTTTCTTT
CDR3aa: CASSFLGGTEAFF

j_gene: TRBJ1-5
len: 13
abundance: .
d_gene: TRBD1
v_gene: TRBV12-3/TRBV12-4
CDR3nt: TGTGCCAGCAGTTGGGACAGAGATCAGCCCCAGCATTTT
CDR3aa: CASSWDRDQPQHF

j_gene: TRBJ1-1
len: 13
abundance: .
d_gene: TRBD1
v_gene: TRBV5-1
CDR3nt: TGCGCCAGCAGCTGGGTGGACAGGGAGAAAGCTTTCTTT
CDR3aa: CASSWVDREKAFF

j_gene: TRBJ1-6
len: 15
abundance: .
d_gene: .
v_gene: TRBV19
CDR3nt: TGTGCCAGTAGTAGCTCGGGACAAGTCAATTCACCCCTCCACTTT
CDR3aa: CASSSSGQVNSPLHF

j_gene: TRBJ2-3
len: 15
abundance: .
d_gene: TRBD2
v_gene: TRBV30
CDR3nt: TGTGCCTGGACTGCAAGACTAGCTGGCACAGATACGCAGTATTTT
CDR3aa: CAWTARLAGTDTQYF

j_gene: TRBJ2-3
len: 20
abundance: .
d_gene: TRBD2
v_gene: TRBV5-1
CDR3nt: TGCGCCAGCAGCTTGGTCCCCCTGGCTAGCGGGGGGGCCAGCACAGATACGCAGTATTTT
CDR3aa: CASSLVPLASGGASTDTQYF

j_gene: TRBJ1-2
len: 11
abundance: .
d_gene: .
v_gene: TRBV30
CDR3nt: TGTGCCTGGAATCGACAGTATGGCTACACCTTC
CDR3aa: CAWNRQYGYTF

j_gene: TRBJ1-1
len: 11
abundance: .
d_gene: .
v_gene: TRBV18
CDR3nt: TGTGCCAGCTCACCAGTCTCCGAAGCTTTCTTT
CDR3aa: CASSPVSEAFF

j_gene: TRBJ1-1
len: 15
abundance: .
d_gene: .
v_gene: TRBV21-1
CDR3nt: TGTGCCAGCAGCAAGCTTCGGACAGGGGACAACGAAGCTTTCTTT
CDR3aa: CASSKLRTGDNEAFF

j_gene: TRBJ1-2
len: 12
abundance: .
d_gene: .
v_gene: TRBV7-2
CDR3nt: TGTGCCAGCAGCTTAGTCGCGGCTGGCTACACCTTC
CDR3aa: CASSLVAAGYTF

j_gene: TRBJ2-1
len: 15
abundance: .
d_gene: TRBD2
v_gene: TRBV7-3
CDR3nt: TGTGCCAGCAGCCCCTTAGCGGGAGCCTACAATGAGCAGTTCTTC
CDR3aa: CASSPLAGAYNEQFF

j_gene: TRBJ2-3
len: 14
abundance: .
d_gene: .
v_gene: TRBV5-5
CDR3nt: TGTGCCAGCAGCTTTTCTGGAGGGGCAGATACGCAGTATTTT
CDR3aa: CASSFSGGADTQYF

j_gene: TRBJ1-6
len: 14
abundance: .
d_gene: .
v_gene: TRBV14
CDR3nt: TGTGCCAGCAGCCGCGAGAGGTGGGATTCACCCCTCCACTTT
CDR3aa: CASSRERWDSPLHF

j_gene: TRBJ1-3
len: 16
abundance: .
d_gene: .
v_gene: TRBV9
CDR3nt: TGTGCCAGCAGCACCCGAGGGTCAGGCTCTGGAAACACCATATATTTT
CDR3aa: CASSTRGSGSGNTIYF

j_gene: TRBJ2-6
len: 15
abundance: .
d_gene: .
v_gene: TRBV5-4
CDR3nt: TGTGCCAGCAGCTTGTGGAGTACTGGGGCCAACGTCCTGACTTTC
CDR3aa: CASSLWSTGANVLTF